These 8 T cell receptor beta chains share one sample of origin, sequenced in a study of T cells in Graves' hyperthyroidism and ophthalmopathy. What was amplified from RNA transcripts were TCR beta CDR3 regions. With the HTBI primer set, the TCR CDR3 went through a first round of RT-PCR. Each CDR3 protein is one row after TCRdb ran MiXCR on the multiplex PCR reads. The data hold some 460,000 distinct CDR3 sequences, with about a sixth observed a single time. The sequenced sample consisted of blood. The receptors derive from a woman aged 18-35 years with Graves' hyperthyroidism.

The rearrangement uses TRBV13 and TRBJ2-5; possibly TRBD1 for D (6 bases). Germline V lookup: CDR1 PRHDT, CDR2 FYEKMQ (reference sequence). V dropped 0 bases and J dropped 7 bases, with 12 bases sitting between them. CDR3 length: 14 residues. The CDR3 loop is CASSLGDRGSTQYF. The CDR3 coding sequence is TGTGCCAGCAGCTTAGGGGACAGAGGGTCGACCCAGTACTTC.

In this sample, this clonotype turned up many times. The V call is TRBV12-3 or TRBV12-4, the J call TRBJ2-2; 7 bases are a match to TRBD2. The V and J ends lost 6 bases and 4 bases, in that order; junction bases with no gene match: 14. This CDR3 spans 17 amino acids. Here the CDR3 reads CASSLGLAGDGTGELFF. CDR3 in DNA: TGTGCCAGCAGCCTCGGACTGGCGGGAGACGGCACCGGGGAGCTGTTTTTT.

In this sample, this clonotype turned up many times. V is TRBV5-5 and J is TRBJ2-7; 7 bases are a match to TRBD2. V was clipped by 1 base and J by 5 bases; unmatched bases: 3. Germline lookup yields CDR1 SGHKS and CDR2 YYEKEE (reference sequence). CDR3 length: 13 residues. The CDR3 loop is CASSLWEGHEQYF. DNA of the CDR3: TGTGCCAGCAGCTTGTGGGAGGGCCACGAGCAGTACTTC.

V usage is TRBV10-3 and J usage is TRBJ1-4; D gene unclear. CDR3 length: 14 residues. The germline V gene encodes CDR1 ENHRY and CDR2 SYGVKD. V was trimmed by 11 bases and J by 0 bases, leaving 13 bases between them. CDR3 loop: CAVRTSATNEKLFF. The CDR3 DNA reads TGTGCCGTAAGGACTTCTGCAACTAATGAAAAACTGTTTTTT.

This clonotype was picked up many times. The CDR3 region is CASWDRTKGGYTF. CDR3 sequence (DNA): TGTGCCAGCTGGGACCGTACCAAGGGTGGCTACACCTTC. This chain links TRBV12-3 or TRBV12-4 with TRBJ1-2, with D maybe TRBD1 (5 bases). The CDR3 loop spans 13 amino acids. V dropped 8 bases and J dropped 7 bases, with 17 bases sitting between them.

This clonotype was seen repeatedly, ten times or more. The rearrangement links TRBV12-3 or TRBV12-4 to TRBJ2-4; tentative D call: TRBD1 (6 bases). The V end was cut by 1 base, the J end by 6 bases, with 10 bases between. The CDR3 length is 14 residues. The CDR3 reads CASSLGGLGNIQYF. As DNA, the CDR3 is TGTGCCAGCAGTTTAGGGGGGCTCGGAAACATTCAGTACTTC.

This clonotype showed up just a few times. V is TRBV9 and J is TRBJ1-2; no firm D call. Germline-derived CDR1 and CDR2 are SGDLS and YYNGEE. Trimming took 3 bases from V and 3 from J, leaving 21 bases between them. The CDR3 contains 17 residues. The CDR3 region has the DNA TGTGCCAGCAGCGCCCACGGGCACCCGATTCCTTACTATGGCTACACCTTC. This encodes CASSAHGHPIPYYGYTF.

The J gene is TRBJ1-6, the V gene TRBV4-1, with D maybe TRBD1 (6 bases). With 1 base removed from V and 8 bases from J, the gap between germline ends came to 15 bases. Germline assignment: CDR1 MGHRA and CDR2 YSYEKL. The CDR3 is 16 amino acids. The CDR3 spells CASSQGKGGLHSPLHF. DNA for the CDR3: TGCGCCAGCAGCCAAGGAAAGGGGGGGCTTCATTCACCCCTCCACTTT.